This TCR beta chain was identified in a study of T-cell memory formation after mild COVID-19. Study-wide background: TCR clusters were mostly donor specific.

This clonotype appeared many times. Antigen specificity is unknown. Findings of the study overall: CD4/CD8 balance characterized clones contracting day 15 to 85, and CD4+ skew characterized later expanders. Some clones that responded were present in memory (sampled pre-infection), which suggests cross-reactive memory joined.

A 5'RACE reaction primed in the constant segment made cDNA libraries of TCR alpha and TCR beta, and these carried sample barcodes and UMIs. One entry per CDR3 protein results from TCRdb running MiXCR on the 5' RACE reads. This sample has about 620,000 distinct CDR3 sequences; 15% to 20% occur once, and the top ten carry more than 10%. The sequenced material came from PBMCs or a T cell subset sorted from them (not recorded which). The source of this sequence is an adult woman who had mild COVID-19 (a few samples of this study predate the infection). Cell type and time point are not known.

CDR3 in amino acids: CSARDMDGRAGEQYF. In DNA, the CDR3 is TGCAGTGCTAGAGATATGGATGGACGGGCTGGCGAGCAGTACTTC. The chain joins TRBV20-1 to TRBJ2-7; D call uncertain. CDR1 is DFQATT and CDR2 is SNEGSKA in the germline V gene (reference sequence). The CDR3 is 15 amino acids. Trimming took off 0 bases at V and 6 bases at J, with 18 bases between the two ends.